The 18 T cell receptor beta chains below were found in one sample sequenced in a study of blood T cell repertoires in COVID-19 (dated by TCRdb to about 2020). The library came from the immunoSEQ multiplex PCR assay. TCRdb holds this immuneACCESS table with in-frame rearrangements only. Some clones are missing; in checked studies, unresolved V genes explain under half, and the rest has no known cause. This sample gives about 250,000 clones in total; over 70% of them show up just once. The ten largest clones add up to more than 6.5% of the sample. Sequencing was done on a sample of peripheral blood. These receptors all come from a man in his forties or fifties with active or convalescent COVID-19.

This chain links TRBV6-5 with TRBJ1-3; no definite D call. CDR1 is MNHEY, CDR2 SVGAGI, per germline. Trimming took off 6 bases at V and 2 bases at J, with 2 bases between the two ends. The CDR3 totals 11 residues. CDR3 residues: CASSAGNTIYF. For the CDR3, the DNA is TGTGCCAGCAGCGCTGGAAACACCATATATTTT.

The rearrangement uses TRBV9 and TRBJ2-3, with a possible D match to TRBD2 (6 bases). Germline CDR1 SGDLS, CDR2 YYNGEE. The CDR3 loop spans 13 amino acids. Trimming took off 3 bases at V and 15 bases at J, with 20 bases between the two ends. The CDR3 region is CASSAGEATLQYF. CDR3 nucleotides: TGTGCCAGCAGCGCCGGGGAGGCAACCCTACAATATTTT.

This clone has a handful of counts. The rearrangement joins TRBV9 to TRBJ1-2; 7 bases map to TRBD1. The CDR3 totals 13 residues. Germline V gives CDR1 SGDLS, CDR2 YYNGEE. After removal of 4 bases from V and 6 bases from J, the junction contained 6 bases not matched to a gene. The CDR3 DNA sequence: TGTGCCAGCAGCCAAGAGGGGGCGAATGGCTACACCTTC. It specifies CASSQEGANGYTF.

This chain links TRBV24-1 with TRBJ2-2, with 14 bases lining up with TRBD2. Germline-derived CDR1 and CDR2 are KGHDR and SFDVKD. CDR3 length: 17 amino acids. Trimming removed 9 bases from V and 1 base from J; junction bases left unmatched: 6. The CDR3 reads CATGTSGGRKNTGELFF. As DNA, the CDR3 is TGTGCCACCGGGACTAGCGGGGGCCGCAAGAACACCGGGGAGCTGTTTTTT.

V is TRBV5-1 and J is TRBJ1-4, with 7 bases matching TRBD1. J lost 7 bases, V lost 2 bases, and 11 bases had no gene match. The CDR3 runs to 16 residues. Germline lookup yields CDR1 SGHRS and CDR2 YFSETQ. The CDR3 DNA reads TGCGCCAGCAGCTTCGGACAGGTTCAAGGGATTGAAAAACTGTTTTTT. This gives the protein CASSFGQVQGIEKLFF.

The chain links TRBV11-3 to TRBJ2-7; 8 nucleotides agree with TRBD1. This CDR3 is 15 amino acids long. CDR1 and CDR2 (germline): SGHNT, YENEEA. V dropped 6 bases and J dropped 3; count of bases not matched to a gene: 10. CDR3 in amino acids: CASSTYGQGNYEQYF. The CDR3 coding sequence is TGTGCCAGCAGTACCTATGGACAGGGTAACTACGAGCAGTACTTC.

V usage is TRBV29-1 and J usage is TRBJ1-1, with D perhaps matching TRBD1 (5 bases). Per germline, CDR1 SQVTM and CDR2 ANQGSEA. Between the trimmed V and J ends, which lost 4 bases and 3 bases, there was a span of 18 bases. CDR3 length: 15 residues. For the CDR3, the DNA is TGCAGCGTTGGGCGTGTCAGGGTAGGGCACACTGAAGCTTTCTTT. Its translation is CSVGRVRVGHTEAFF.

This clone was seen once. The gene calls are TRBV11-3 and TRBJ2-5; D gene uncertain. The CDR3 spans 15 residues. Trimming cost V 1 base and J 4 bases, with 13 bases left between them. Germline V CDR1 and CDR2: SGHNT, YENEEA. The CDR3 sequence: CASSLAPQPRETQYF. The CDR3 DNA sequence: TGTGCCAGCAGCTTAGCTCCACAGCCGCGAGAGACCCAGTACTTC.

The chain links TRBV30 to TRBJ1-2, with 10 bases matching TRBD1. Trimming took 2 bases from V and 8 from J; bases not matched to a gene: 5. The germline V gene encodes CDR1 GTSNPN and CDR2 SVGIG (reference sequence). The length of the CDR3 is 13 residues. The CDR3: CAWSRQGAQGYTF. In nucleotides, the CDR3 is TGTGCCTGGAGTCGACAGGGGGCGCAGGGCTACACCTTC.

CDR3 coding DNA: TGTGCCAGTAGTATAGGGACAGGGGCGCTAGAGGAGCAGTTCTTC. The encoded protein is CASSIGTGALEEQFF. The chain employs TRBV19 and TRBJ2-1; 9 positions match TRBD1. Germline V gives CDR1 LNHDA, CDR2 SQIVND (reference sequence). CDR3 length: 15 residues. Germline trimming cut 1 base from V and 10 bases from J; bases unmatched to any gene: 8.

The gene calls are TRBV13 and TRBJ2-7; 7 bases are a match to TRBD2. The CDR3 runs to 16 residues. The germline gives CDR1 PRHDT, CDR2 FYEKMQ (reference sequence). V dropped 5 bases and J dropped 3; count of bases not matched to a gene: 13. The chain's CDR3 is CASSRRRARELYEQYF. Here the CDR3 DNA reads TGTGCCAGCAGCCGGCGGAGAGCGCGGGAGCTCTACGAGCAGTACTTC.

This clone appeared once. V and J are TRBV5-8 and TRBJ1-5; D ambiguous. V was pared by 0 bases and J by 0 bases, with 4 bases between. Germline-derived CDR1 and CDR2 are SGHTS and YDEGEE. The CDR3 spans 14 residues. The CDR3 DNA reads TGTGCCAGCAGCTTGGGTTATAGCAATCAGCCCCAGCATTTT. This gives the protein CASSLGYSNQPQHF.

In its sample, this clone was seen a few times. The gene calls are TRBV30 and TRBJ1-3; D is ambiguous. V shed 4 bases and J shed 8 bases, with 15 bases lying between them. Per the germline V gene, CDR1 is GTSNPN and CDR2 is SVGIG (reference sequence). This CDR3 region has 13 residues. CDR3 in amino acids: CAWNMAEIDTIYF. DNA of the CDR3: TGTGCCTGGAACATGGCGGAGATCGACACCATATATTTT.

This chain links TRBV29-1 with TRBJ2-7, with 7 bases fitting TRBD2. V dropped 6 bases and J dropped 1; count of bases not matched to a gene: 9. In germline, CDR1 is SQVTM, CDR2 ANQGSEA. This CDR3 is 14 amino acids long. The CDR3 sequence: CSVGGLGKSYEQYF. The CDR3 DNA reads TGCAGCGTGGGGGGGTTGGGCAAATCCTACGAGCAGTACTTC.

This chain joins TRBV7-8 and TRBJ2-7; 9 bases agree with TRBD2. Germline CDR1 reads SGHVS; CDR2 reads FQNEAQ. The CDR3 runs to 16 residues. J was trimmed by 6 bases and V by 0 bases; bases with no gene match: 9. The CDR3 region is CASSLALGAGGSEQYF. The CDR3 bases are TGTGCCAGCAGCTTAGCTTTAGGAGCGGGAGGCAGCGAGCAGTACTTC.

This clone was picked up a small number of times. This chain links TRBV10-3 with TRBJ1-3; TRBD1 aligns across 9 bases. V shed 2 bases and J 4 bases; nucleotides not matched to a gene: 3. CDR1 is ENHRY and CDR2 is SYGVKD in the germline V gene. CDR3 size: 15 residues. The CDR3 DNA follows: TGTGCCATCAGTGAGGGGACAGGGCCAGGAAACACCATATATTTT. It specifies CAISEGTGPGNTIYF.

The CDR3 coding sequence is TGTGCCAGCAGCCAATTACTACATGAGCAGTTCTTC. Translated, it gives CASSQLLHEQFF. The chain couples TRBV3-1 (or the pseudogene TRBV3-2) to TRBJ2-1; D unclear. Germline CDR1 and CDR2: LGHDT and YNNKEL (reference sequence). The CDR3 is 12 residues long. V was clipped by 2 bases and J by 8 bases, with 7 bases between them.

In nucleotides, the CDR3 is TGTGCCAGCAGCCAGATAGAGACCCAGTACTTC. It encodes CASSQIETQYF. The chain carries TRBV2 and TRBJ2-5; D unresolved. Trimming pared 6 bases from V and 4 bases from J, leaving 6 bases between. This CDR3 comprises 11 residues. Germline CDR1 and CDR2: SNHLY and FYNNEI.